The source of this TCR beta chain is a study of response to subunit inactivated influenza vaccine (dated by TCRdb to about 2018). Turning to the overall study: Deep quantitative profiling of the T cell receptor repertoire was used in the study to follow responses to a trivalent subunit inactivated influenza vaccine. What the work shows at the level of the full study, not this receptor alone: According to the authors, only a limited number of new T cells may be recruited by each seasonal influenza vaccination.

This clonotype was seen at least ten times. No antigen is known for it. No per-base quality is available; no much larger clone lies one base away. The trim is 2 bases for V and 5 bases for J, with a gap of 10 bases between the germline ends. The cysteine opens and the phenylalanine closes a CDR3 of 13 amino acids. Only the CDR3 DNA stays, 39 bases, in frame from base 1. Per the germline V gene, SGHRS is the CDR1 and YFSETQ is the CDR2. Library prep was done by RT-PCR. Sequencing used an Illumina HiSeq 2500. Starting from the raw public reads, TCRdb applied fastp trimming at Q25, assembled clones with MiXCR and retained in-frame beta chains. Under each unique CDR3 protein, matching rows form one entry showing the most common genes and DNA. The sample has hundreds of thousands of distinct CDR3 sequences on record, around 8% of them singletons. 13% of the sample belongs to the ten largest clones.

The chain couples TRBV5-1 to TRBJ2-5; TRBD2 is a possible D gene, resting on 6 matching bases. The receptor's source is a man aged 45-69 years who received an inactivated influenza vaccine. Donor details come from another sample of the same person, matched by shared clones. This specimen was PBMCs from blood, taken less than 25 months after vaccination. The bases are TGCGCCAGCAGCTTTGGAGGGCTGGAGACCCAGTACTTC. Translated, this is CASSFGGLETQYF.